These T cell receptor beta chains were read from a single sample in a study of shared clonotypes between healthy human individuals. Profiling relied on immunoSEQ multiplex PCR, and the TCRdb table lists in-frame clones only, not all of them. Altogether approximately 2,300,000 clones are present, 85% to 95% being singletons, with the ten largest covering roughly 0.34%. Sequencing used naive CD4+ T cells from PBMCs. These receptors were collected from a man aged 18 to 29 in good health. Some clones in this sample may be carry-over from other donors' samples. Each CDR3 is given with its conserved first and last residue. Fields, in order: J gene, CDR3 length, clone size, D gene, V gene, CDR3 DNA, CDR3 protein. The D gene is left open where the match is weak. Rows give clone size only sometimes, using once, few, many, or a class for an expanded clone.

TRBJ2-1 | 15 | . | . | TRBV6-5 | TGTGCCAGCAGTTACTCCGGGACTTTCTACAATGAGCAGTTCTTC | CASSYSGTFYNEQFF
TRBJ2-5 | 16 | . | . | TRBV4-2 | TGTGCCAGCAGCCACTCCCCTGGGACACCCCAAGAGACCCAGTACTTC | CASSHSPGTPQETQYF
TRBJ2-3 | 15 | . | TRBD2 | TRBV7-9 | TGTGCCAGCAGCTTAGAGGCGGGAGGGGCAGATACGCAGTATTTT | CASSLEAGGADTQYF
TRBJ2-7 | 16 | . | TRBD2 | TRBV7-2 | TGTGCCAGCAGCTTAGGACTAGCGGGTAACTCCTACGAGCAGTACTTC | CASSLGLAGNSYEQYF
TRBJ1-3 | 14 | . | . | TRBV7-9 | TGTGCCAGCAGCTCATGGAGCTCTGGAAACACCATATATTTT | CASSSWSSGNTIYF
TRBJ1-1 | 12 | . | . | TRBV10-3 | TGTGCCATCAGTGAAGCGAACACTGAAGCTTTCTTT | CAISEANTEAFF
TRBJ1-1 | 16 | . | . | TRBV9 | TGTGCCAGCAGCGTCGACCCGACTAACGGTTTAACTGAAGCTTTCTTT | CASSVDPTNGLTEAFF
TRBJ2-2 | 14 | few | . | TRBV29-1 | TGCAGCGTTGACGGCCAAAGGAACACCGGGGAGCTGTTTTTT | CSVDGQRNTGELFF
TRBJ2-5 | 15 | . | . | TRBV5-1 | TGCGCCAGCAGCTTACTGTTTGGGGTTGGAGAGGGCCAGTACTTC | CASSLLFGVGEGQYF
TRBJ2-7 | 8 | . | . | TRBV7-4 | TGTGCCAGCAGCCGCGAGTACTTC | CASSREYF
TRBJ2-3 | 12 | . | . | TRBV5-5 | TGTGCCAGCAGCTTGGAACCAGATACGCAGTATTTT | CASSLEPDTQYF
TRBJ1-2 | 13 | . | . | TRBV19 | TGTGCCAGTAGTATCGCGCAGGGTTCGGGCTACACCTTC | CASSIAQGSGYTF
TRBJ2-7 | 13 | . | . | TRBV5-1 | TGCGCCAGCAGCACCAACGGAGCCTACGAGCAGTACTTC | CASSTNGAYEQYF
TRBJ2-6 | 14 | . | . | TRBV25-1 | TGTGCCAGCAGTAGTAGCTCTGGGGCCAACGTCCTGACTTTC | CASSSSSGANVLTF
TRBJ1-2 | 14 | few | . | TRBV4-2 | TGTGCCAGCAGCCAAGGACAGGTGAATCATGGCTACACCTTC | CASSQGQVNHGYTF
TRBJ2-5 | 12 | . | TRBD2 | TRBV28 | TGTGCCAGCTTAGCGGGAGGAAAGACCCAGTACTTC | CASLAGGKTQYF
TRBJ2-4 | 14 | . | TRBD1 | TRBV9 | TGTGCCAGCAGCGGAACAGGGGTCAAAAACATTCAGTACTTC | CASSGTGVKNIQYF
TRBJ2-1 | 12 | once | . | TRBV5-4 | TGTGCCAGCAGCTTGGAGCCCCCCGAGCAGTTCTTC | CASSLEPPEQFF
TRBJ1-1 | 13 | . | . | TRBV29-1 | TGCAGCGCCACAGGTGGAGCGAACACTGAAGCTTTCTTT | CSATGGANTEAFF
TRBJ2-6 | 15 | . | . | TRBV9 | TGTGCCAGCAGCGTAGATGGCTCTGGGGCCAACGTCCTGACTTTC | CASSVDGSGANVLTF
TRBJ1-1 | 11 | . | . | TRBV6-6 | TGTGCTAGCAGCGGGACCTCTGAAGCTTTCTTT | CASSGTSEAFF
TRBJ2-5 | 15 | . | . | TRBV7-9 | TGTGCCAGCAGCTTAGCCAGGGAAGTTCGAGAGACCCAGTACTTC | CASSLAREVRETQYF
TRBJ1-1 | 12 | . | . | TRBV28 | TGTGCCAGCAGTTTACGCCTCACTGAAGCTTTCTTT | CASSLRLTEAFF
TRBJ2-3 | 16 | . | TRBD2 | TRBV4-1 | TGCGCCAGCAGCCAGGGACTAGCGGGAGTGTCAGATACGCAGTATTTT | CASSQGLAGVSDTQYF
TRBJ1-5 | 17 | . | . | TRBV5-1 | TGCGCCAGCAGCTTGGTCCCGAATGGCGGAGGCGCTCAGCCCCAGCATTTT | CASSLVPNGGGAQPQHF
TRBJ2-7 | 13 | . | . | TRBV28 | TGTGCCAGCAGTACCCAACAGGGCCACGAGCAGTACTTC | CASSTQQGHEQYF
TRBJ2-3 | 20 | . | TRBD2 | TRBV28 | TGTGCCAGCAGTGGAGGACTAGCGGAATCCCGGTCTCTATCGGCAGATACGCAGTATTTT | CASSGGLAESRSLSADTQYF
TRBJ1-2 | 14 | . | . | TRBV7-2 | TGTGCCAGCAGCTTAGTTTACAGAAACTATGGCTACACCTTC | CASSLVYRNYGYTF
TRBJ1-1 | 14 | . | . | TRBV28 | TGTGCCAGCAGTTTCACAGGTCGGAACACTGAAGCTTTCTTT | CASSFTGRNTEAFF
TRBJ2-7 | 14 | . | . | TRBV18 | TGTGCCAGCTCACCACAGGGTGGTGACTACGAGCAGTACTTC | CASSPQGGDYEQYF
TRBJ2-3 | 12 | . | . | TRBV5-6 | TGTGCCAGCAGCCCTAGCACAGATACGCAGTATTTT | CASSPSTDTQYF
TRBJ2-7 | 14 | once | TRBD1 | TRBV5-1 | TGCGCCAGCAGCTTGCACCAGGGGGCCTACGAGCAGTACTTC | CASSLHQGAYEQYF